This TCR beta chain is drawn from a study of prognosis after radiotherapy for stage I lung cancer. The overall study: Between April 2018 and 2019, patients with stage I non-small cell lung cancer were enrolled.

The TCR beta CDR3 region was amplified from genomic DNA, with two rounds of multiplex PCR being used for the amplification. Gene-specific primers for each TRBV and TRBJ gene drove first-round PCR. TCRdb itself ran the multiplex PCR reads through MiXCR, one entry per CDR3 protein. The sample consists of over 50,000 distinct CDR3 sequences, less than 45% of them appearing once. This CDR3 spans 18 amino acids. Germline CDR1 is LNHDA and CDR2 is SQIVND (reference sequence). Points on this clonotype: The junction departs from the called germline gene at one end, perhaps through a read error.

Sequences were derived from PBMCs, sampled before or after stereotactic body radiation therapy (not recorded which). The source is a donor aged 50 or older with non-small cell lung cancer. The J gene is TRBJ2-6, the V gene TRBV19; tentatively, D is TRBD1 (6 bases). This CDR3 reads CASSPQTGSGSVANVLTF. CDR3 in DNA: TGTGCCAGTAGTCCTCAGACAGGATCTGGCTCTGTGGCCAACGTCCTGACTTTC.